This TCR beta chain stems from a study of T cell responses to AZD1222 COVID-19 vaccine. The wider study: Second-dose timings of about 4 or about 12 weeks were pooled.

The CDR3 is 16 residues long. Germline V lookup: CDR1 SGHNT, CDR2 YYREEE (reference sequence). V lost 6 bases and J lost 0; bases outside the gene matches: 9. Overall study results and limits: Possibly, clonal diversity was underestimated; donors were largely white British and included more females.

A remark on this clone: Its antigen is still unknown.

Assay: immunoSEQ multiplex PCR; the TCRdb copy retains only in-frame clones and omits some. The top ten hold less than 8.5% of the sample, which has about 120,000 clones, about nine tenths seen once. This TCR came from an adult in good health. Source: peripheral blood, taken on day 0 of AZD1222 vaccination. This rearrangement joins TRBV5-4 to TRBJ2-3; 8 bases are a match to TRBD2. Written as DNA, the CDR3 is TGTGCCAGCAAGAGCGGGGGACCTTCTAGCACAGATACGCAGTATTTT. Its translation is CASKSGGPSSTDTQYF. Full variable domain (missing parts from reference TRBV5-4 and TRBJ2-3): ETGVTQSPTHLIKTRGQQVTLRCSSQSGHNTVSWYQQALGQGPQFIFQYYREEENGRGNFPPRFSGLQFPNYSSELNVNALELDDSALYLCASKSGGPSSTDTQYFGPGTRLTVL.